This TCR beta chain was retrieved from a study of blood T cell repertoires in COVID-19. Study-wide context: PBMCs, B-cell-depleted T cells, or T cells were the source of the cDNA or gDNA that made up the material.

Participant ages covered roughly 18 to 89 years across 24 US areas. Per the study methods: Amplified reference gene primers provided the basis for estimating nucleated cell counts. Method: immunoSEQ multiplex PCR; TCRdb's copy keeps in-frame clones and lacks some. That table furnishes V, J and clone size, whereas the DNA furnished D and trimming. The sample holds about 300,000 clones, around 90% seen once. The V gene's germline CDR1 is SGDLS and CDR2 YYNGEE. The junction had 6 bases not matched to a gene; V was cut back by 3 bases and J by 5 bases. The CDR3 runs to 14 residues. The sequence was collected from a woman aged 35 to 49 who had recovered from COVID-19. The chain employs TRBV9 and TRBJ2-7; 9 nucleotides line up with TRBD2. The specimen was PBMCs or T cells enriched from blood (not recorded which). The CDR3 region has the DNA TGTGCCAGCAGCGCCGGACTAGCGTCCCACGAGCAGTACTTC. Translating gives CASSAGLASHEQYF.